Presented here are 3 T cell receptor beta chains from one specimen sequenced in a study of identical twins (dated by TCRdb to 2016 to 2017). The library was made by 5' RACE. Instrument used: Illumina HiSeq 2000. The public reads were run again by TCRdb, first through fastp at Q25 and then through MiXCR, and only productive beta chains were kept. Rows are combined by CDR3 protein, so each entry shows the most common genes and DNA. The table for this sample lists roughly 1,500,000 distinct CDR3 sequences; 25% to 35% of them were counted only once. The ten biggest clones cover around 0.25% of the sample. Sequenced material: cord blood. These receptor sequences come from a newborn girl in good health.

This clonotype has a handful of counts. This rearrangement joins TRBV5-6 to TRBJ2-7; no firm D call. The J call may be wrong; the DNA end is better matched by TRBJ2-5. The length of the CDR3 is 14 residues. Germline CDR1 reads SGHDT; CDR2 reads YYEEEE. This chain's CDR3 is CASSLEWGKETQYF. DNA of the CDR3: TGTGCCAGCAGCTTGGAGTGGGGAAAAGAGACCCAGTACTTC.

This chain joins TRBV28 and TRBJ2-1; TRBD1 matches 7 bases. This CDR3 contains 16 residues. V gave up 3 bases and J gave up 7 bases; unmatched junction bases: 12. Germline loops: CDR1 MDHEN, CDR2 SYDVKM. The CDR3 region has the DNA TGTGCCAGCAGTTTTTTTGCGGCAGGGGGTTTAAATGAGCAGTTCTTC. This gives the protein CASSFFAAGGLNEQFF.

For this clonotype: The conserved phenylalanine or tryptophan normally closing the CDR3 is absent here, so this likely arose from a read error. The rearrangement uses TRBV5-6 and TRBJ2-1, with 7 positions matching TRBD1. There are 15 residues in the CDR3. V shed 1 base, J shed 1 base, and the junction held 2 bases outside the gene matches. CDR1 and CDR2 from the germline V gene are SGHDT and YYEEEE. Here the CDR3 reads CASSLSGQSYNEQFL. As DNA, the CDR3 is TGTGCCAGCAGCTTGTCGGGACAGTCCTACAATGAGCAGTTCTTG.